A selection of T cell receptor beta chains follows, all from one sample in a study of T-cell reconstitution after alpha-beta-depleted transplantation in children. TCRdb independently ran MiXCR on the PCR reads; one entry per CDR3 protein. The table records roughly 200,000 distinct CDR3 sequences, just over 14% of them present only once. This specimen was PBMCs from the stem cell graft donor, taken from the stem cell graft. Source of these receptors: a human donor who donated a stem cell graft to a child with acute lymphoblastic leukemia. The CDR3 runs from the conserved cysteine through the conserved F or W. The D gene is left open where the match is weak. Clone size is given for some rows only: seen once, a few or many times, or a class if the clone is expanded.

D gene	V gene	J gene	clone size	CDR3 protein	CDR3 DNA
.	TRBV10-3	TRBJ1-2	many	CAISAPGDYGYTF	TGTGCCATCAGTGCTCCGGGGGACTATGGCTACACCTTC
.	TRBV27	TRBJ1-3	many	CASSFGPGNTIYF	TGTGCCAGCAGTTTTGGTCCTGGAAACACCATATATTTT
.	TRBV5-1	TRBJ1-1	many	CASSLNENMNTEAFF	TGCGCCAGCAGCTTGAATGAAAACATGAACACTGAAGCTTTCTTT
.	TRBV27	TRBJ2-7	many	CASSPSGFGYEQYF	TGTGCCAGCAGTCCGAGCGGGTTTGGGTACGAGCAGTACTTC
.	TRBV5-1	TRBJ1-1	many	CASSLVVGLEAFF	TGCGCCAGCAGCTTGGTGGTGGGCCTCGAAGCTTTCTTT
TRBD1	TRBV27	TRBJ1-6	few	CASTDREGSPLHF	TGTGCCAGCACGGACAGGGAGGGCTCACCCCTCCACTTT
.	TRBV6-2/TRBV6-3	TRBJ1-2	.	CASSYLGNGYTF	TGTGCCAGCAGCTACTTAGGGAACGGCTACACCTTC
.	TRBV5-1	TRBJ1-5	many	CASSRQGNQPQHF	TGCGCCAGCAGCCGGCAGGGGAATCAGCCCCAGCATTTT
TRBD1	TRBV20-1	TRBJ1-2	many	CSAQGGQAPYGYTF	TGCAGTGCTCAGGGGGGACAGGCCCCCTATGGCTACACCTTC
.	TRBV11-3	TRBJ2-7	.	CASSDNREIYEQYF	TGTGCCAGCAGCGATAACAGGGAGATTTACGAGCAGTACTTC
TRBD1	TRBV19	TRBJ1-2	few	CASSDRGQRWGYTF	TGTGCCAGTAGCGACAGGGGGCAACGGTGGGGCTACACCTTC
TRBD2	TRBV12-3/TRBV12-4	TRBJ2-1	.	CASSSVAGEINEQFF	TGTGCCAGCAGTTCGGTAGCGGGAGAAATAAATGAGCAGTTCTTC
.	TRBV5-1	TRBJ1-1	many	CASSLVGRPNTEAFF	TGCGCCAGCAGCTTGGTTGGCAGACCGAACACTGAAGCTTTCTTT
.	TRBV5-1	TRBJ2-7	many	CASSLEGGQREQYF	TGCGCCAGCAGCTTGGAAGGGGGGCAACGCGAGCAGTACTTC
.	TRBV7-8	TRBJ1-5	many	CASSPSPLSRGNQPQHF	TGTGCCAGCAGCCCCTCCCCCCTCTCCCGAGGGAATCAGCCCCAGCATTTT
TRBD1	TRBV29-1	TRBJ1-5	many	CSVGQGDQPQHF	TGCAGCGTAGGACAGGGGGATCAGCCCCAGCATTTT
TRBD2	TRBV2	TRBJ2-1	many	CASSDILAPLGGEQFF	TGTGCCAGCAGTGATATCTTAGCGCCCCTGGGGGGGGAGCAGTTCTTC
.	TRBV7-2	TRBJ2-3	many	CASSLWGGRTDTQYF	TGTGCCAGCAGCTTATGGGGCGGCCGCACAGATACGCAGTATTTT
TRBD1	TRBV5-6	TRBJ2-1	many	CASSSQDRVSNEQFF	TGTGCCAGCAGCTCCCAGGACAGGGTTAGCAATGAGCAGTTCTTC
.	TRBV6-1	TRBJ1-1	.	CASSAGGQRPNTEAFF	TGTGCCAGCTCCGCGGGAGGCCAGCGACCGAACACTGAAGCTTTCTTT
.	TRBV28	TRBJ2-1	few	CASSLGKSEQFF	TGTGCCAGCAGTTTGGGGAAGAGTGAGCAGTTCTTC
.	TRBV5-6	TRBJ2-3	many	CASNPVAQYF	TGTGCCAGCAATCCGGTTGCGCAGTATTTT
TRBD2	TRBV29-1	TRBJ2-3	.	CSVEDGTSESPDTQYF	TGCAGCGTTGAAGATGGGACTAGTGAAAGTCCAGATACGCAGTATTTT
.	TRBV5-6	TRBJ2-5	many	CASSLATRPETQYF	TGTGCCAGCAGCCTAGCGACCCGTCCCGAGACCCAGTACTTC
.	TRBV27	TRBJ2-3	.	CASHRASTDTQYF	TGTGCCTCCCACCGGGCAAGCACAGATACGCAGTATTTT
.	TRBV11-3	TRBJ2-3	.	CASSVDPDTQYF	TGTGCCAGCAGCGTAGACCCAGATACGCAGTATTTT
TRBD2	TRBV28	TRBJ2-1	many	CASSLWREGLGNEQFF	TGTGCCAGCAGTTTATGGAGGGAGGGCTTAGGAAATGAGCAGTTCTTC
.	TRBV18	TRBJ1-6	many	CASSPARQGLHSPLHF	TGTGCCAGCTCACCAGCCCGGCAGGGCTTGCATTCACCCCTCCACTTT
.	TRBV5-6	TRBJ2-1	few	CASSFLFRNEQFF	TGTGCCAGCAGCTTCCTTTTTCGAAATGAGCAGTTCTTC